The clone carrying this T cell receptor beta chain has a count of ten or more. This sample is drawn from a study of T cells in Graves' hyperthyroidism and ophthalmopathy. RNA transcripts served as the template for amplifying TCR beta CDR3 regions. Using the HTBI primer set, a first-round RT-PCR was run on the TCR CDR3. TCRdb redid the calling of the multiplex PCR reads with MiXCR, one entry per CDR3 protein. The sample has around 390,000 distinct CDR3 sequences; roughly 15% are singletons. This CDR3 has 14 amino acids. With 5 bases clipped from V and 9 bases from J, the junction kept 6 bases outside the gene matches.

The chain has TRBV12-3 or TRBV12-4 and TRBJ2-1; TRBD2 matches at 11 bases. The TCR was taken from a woman in her twenties or thirties with Graves' ophthalmopathy. Sequencing was performed on blood. The CDR3 reads CASSISGGATEQFF. The CDR3 DNA follows: TGTGCCAGCAGTATTAGCGGGGGGGCGACTGAGCAGTTCTTC.